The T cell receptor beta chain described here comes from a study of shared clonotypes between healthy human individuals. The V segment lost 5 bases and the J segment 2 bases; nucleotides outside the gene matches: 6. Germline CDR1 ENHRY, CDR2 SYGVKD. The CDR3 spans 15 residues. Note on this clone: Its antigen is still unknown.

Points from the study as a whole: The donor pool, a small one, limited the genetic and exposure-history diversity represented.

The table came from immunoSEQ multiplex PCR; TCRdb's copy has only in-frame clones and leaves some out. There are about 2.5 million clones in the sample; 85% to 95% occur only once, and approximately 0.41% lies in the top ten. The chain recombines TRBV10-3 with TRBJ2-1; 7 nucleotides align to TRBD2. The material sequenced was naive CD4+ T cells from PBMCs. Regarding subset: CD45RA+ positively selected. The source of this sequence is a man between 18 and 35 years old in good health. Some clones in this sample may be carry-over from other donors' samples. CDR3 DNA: TGTGCCATCAGTAGATCTCTAGCGGCCTACAATGAGCAGTTCTTC. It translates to CAISRSLAAYNEQFF.